These 11 T cell receptor beta chains were sequenced from one sample in a study of blood T cell repertoires in COVID-19. Clones were sequenced by immunoSEQ multiplex PCR, and TCRdb holds only the in-frame ones, with some missing. This repertoire shows 140,000 to 150,000 clones, 75% to 90% found once; its top ten account for about 3.2%. Material for sequencing was peripheral blood. The receptor source for this set is a man in his sixties with active or convalescent COVID-19.

This chain joins TRBV5-1 and TRBJ2-1, with 7 bases matching TRBD1. The CDR3 has 13 amino acids. J gave up 9 bases and V 5 bases, and 8 bases lay outside the gene matches. CDR1 is SGHRS, CDR2 YFSETQ, per germline. In DNA form, the CDR3 reads TGCGCCAGCAGGACAGGGTGGCTTGGTGAGCAGTTCTTC. Translation: CASRTGWLGEQFF.

V is TRBV30 and J is TRBJ1-1, with no clear D. Trimming removed 7 bases at V and 1 base at J, with 7 bases between. The CDR3 is made up of 11 amino acids. The germline V gene has CDR1 GTSNPN and CDR2 SVGIG (reference sequence). In nucleotides, the CDR3 is TGTGCCTATATGCGGAACACTGAAGCTTTCTTT. It translates to CAYMRNTEAFF.

V is TRBV9 and J is TRBJ1-2, with D possibly being TRBD1 (6 bases). In germline, CDR1 is SGDLS, CDR2 YYNGEE. The V and J ends lost 4 bases and 0 bases respectively, with 10 bases between them. The CDR3 consists of 14 residues. This CDR3 is CASSNRATNYGYTF. CDR3 bases: TGTGCCAGCAGCAACAGGGCTACTAACTATGGCTACACCTTC.

Concerning this clone itself: A read error may account for a junction end that differs from germline. The chain uses TRBV7-7 and TRBJ2-5, with 10 bases matching TRBD1. Germline V CDR1 and CDR2: SSHAT, FNYEAQ (reference sequence). The CDR3 loop spans 15 amino acids. The CDR3 DNA reads TGTGCTAGCAGCTTGGACAGGGGGTTGCAAGAGACCCAGTACTTC. Protein product: CASSLDRGLQETQYF.

This clone was detected only once. The chain joins TRBV5-4 to TRBJ1-2; D possibly corresponds to TRBD1 (5 bases). The CDR3 sequence is 16 residues long. From germline, CDR1 is SGHNT and CDR2 YYREEE (reference sequence). V gave up 2 bases and J gave up 3 bases, with 17 bases separating them. CDR3 bases: TGTGCCAGCAGCTTAGTGAGCCAGGGTGCGTACTATGGCTACACCTTC. Protein sequence: CASSLVSQGAYYGYTF.

V is TRBV7-6 and J is TRBJ1-4, with TRBD1 matching over 9 bases. The CDR3 runs to 15 residues. Germline V gene sequence: CDR1 SGHVS, CDR2 FNYEAQ. V lost 0 bases, J lost 5 bases, and 1 base stayed unmatched. CDR3 sequence reads: CASSLAGTGNEKLFF. CDR3 nucleotides: TGTGCCAGCAGCTTAGCTGGGACAGGGAATGAAAAACTGTTTTTT.

This sequence joins TRBV9 and TRBJ1-1; possibly TRBD1 for D (6 bases). There are 16 residues in the CDR3. With 3 bases removed from V and 3 bases from J, the gap between germline ends came to 18 bases. Per the germline V gene, CDR1 is SGDLS and CDR2 is YYNGEE. Written as DNA, the CDR3 is TGTGCCAGCAGCGCCCCGGGAGGGGGTACTCACACTGAAGCTTTCTTT. Encoded protein: CASSAPGGGTHTEAFF.

V gene TRBV18 combines with J gene TRBJ2-1, with TRBD2 identical over 9 bases. The CDR3 has 15 residues. Per the germline V gene, CDR1 is KGHSH and CDR2 is LQKENI. V was clipped by 3 bases and J by 5 bases; unmatched bases: 5. CDR3 in amino acids: CASSPNIAGDNEQFF. The CDR3 coding sequence is TGTGCCAGCTCACCGAACATAGCGGGAGACAATGAGCAGTTCTTC.

This clone was seen just once. The chain couples TRBV7-2 to TRBJ2-3, with D unclear. This CDR3 has 14 residues. The V end lost 2 bases, the J end lost 4 bases, and 10 bases lay between the germline ends. The germline V gene has CDR1 SGHTA and CDR2 FQGNSA. The CDR3 DNA sequence: TGTGCCAGCAGCTTAAGAAGTGGCCCAGATACGCAGTATTTT. This translates into CASSLRSGPDTQYF.

V is TRBV24-1 and J is TRBJ2-7; 9 bases line up with TRBD1. The CDR3 spans 16 residues. Germline CDR1 and CDR2: KGHDR and SFDVKD. After removal of 2 bases from V and 2 bases from J, the junction contained 6 bases not matched to a gene. CDR3 protein: CATSDSSGTGTYEQYF. The CDR3 DNA follows: TGTGCCACCAGTGATTCCTCCGGGACAGGGACCTACGAGCAGTACTTC.

CDR3 DNA sequence: TGTGCCAGCTTTAGCGGGCGATCCTACAATGAGCAGTTCTTC. Protein product: CASFSGRSYNEQFF. The gene calls are TRBV2 and TRBJ2-1; 7 bases are shared with TRBD2. With V trimmed by 8 bases and J by 1 base, 5 bases remained unmatched. The germline V gene has CDR1 SNHLY and CDR2 FYNNEI. The CDR3 is 14 amino acids.